The 18 T cell receptor beta chains presented below share a single source sample, sequenced in a study of T cell clones after liver transplantation. Some clones are missing from TCRdb's copy, which holds only in-frame ones; the method was immunoSEQ multiplex PCR. This table has 49,000 or so clones, roughly 71% appearing once. The sequencing used CD4+ T cells from blood, collected 54 months after liver transplant. These receptors all stem from a human patient who received a liver transplant. A share of the T cells may be of graft donor origin.

The genes are TRBV29-1 and TRBJ2-7, with TRBD1 as a possible D gene (6 bases). This CDR3 is 13 amino acids long. V was shortened by 1 base and J by 3 bases, with 10 bases between the two germline ends. The germline gives CDR1 SQVTM, CDR2 ANQGSEA. The CDR3 DNA follows: TGCAGCGTTGAAGGGACAGACTTCTACGAGCAGTACTTC. It is translated as CSVEGTDFYEQYF.

J is TRBJ2-3 and V is TRBV11-1, with D unresolved. The CDR3 consists of 13 residues. The V gene's germline CDR1 is SGHAT and CDR2 FQDESV (reference sequence). V was trimmed by 3 bases and J by 3 bases, leaving 7 bases between them. Here the CDR3 DNA reads TGTGCCAGCAGCTTTGGGCATACAGATACGCAGTATTTT. Translated: CASSFGHTDTQYF.

This clone was counted between two and nine times. The chain joins TRBV10-3 to TRBJ2-2; either TRBD1 or TRBD2 may fit D (5 bases each). V was cut by 10 bases and J by 0 bases, with 15 bases left in between. CDR1 ENHRY and CDR2 SYGVKD come from the germline V gene. This CDR3 has 15 residues. The CDR3 reads CATHFGTANTGELFF. In DNA form, the CDR3 reads TGTGCCACCCATTTTGGGACGGCGAACACCGGGGAGCTGTTTTTT.

This clone has more than one count but fewer than ten. V gene TRBV5-6 combines with J gene TRBJ2-3, with TRBD2 matching over 10 bases. The length of the CDR3 is 14 residues. Germline lookup yields CDR1 SGHDT and CDR2 YYEEEE. J gave up 3 bases and V 4 bases, and 2 bases lay outside the gene matches. The CDR3, as DNA: TGTGCCAGCAGCACGACTAGCGGGACAGATACGCAGTATTTT. Encoded protein: CASSTTSGTDTQYF.

J is TRBJ2-7 and V is TRBV7-9, with D possibly matching TRBD1 (5 bases). This CDR3 contains 14 residues. Deletions cut 5 bases from V and 0 bases from J, with 11 bases between. Looked up from germline, CDR1 is SEHNR and CDR2 is FQNEAQ (reference sequence). The CDR3 is CASSPRQSSYEQYF. The CDR3 nucleotides are TGTGCCAGCAGCCCCAGACAGAGCTCCTACGAGCAGTACTTC.

This clone has a handful of counts. The chain uses TRBV25-1 and TRBJ2-1, with 9 bases that match TRBD2. The V segment lost 1 base and the J segment 9 bases; nucleotides outside the gene matches: 4. This CDR3 region has 14 residues. Germline CDR1 reads MGHDK; CDR2 reads SYGVNS. The CDR3 sequence: CASSELAGAVEQFF. Written as DNA, the CDR3 is TGTGCCAGCAGTGAATTAGCGGGGGCCGTTGAGCAGTTCTTC.

For the CDR3, the DNA is TGTGCCAGCAGTTTACCGCCGAGGGGAATAGGCAATCAGCCCCAGCATTTT. Residues: CASSLPPRGIGNQPQHF. This chain joins TRBV28 and TRBJ1-5; maybe TRBD1 (5 bases). The CDR3 totals 17 residues. Germline V gene data show CDR1 as MDHEN and CDR2 as SYDVKM. V lost 2 bases to trimming and J lost 2 bases, with 16 bases between them.

This clone was found a few times. This chain joins TRBV5-1 and TRBJ1-1; TRBD1 aligns across 11 bases. From germline, CDR1 is SGHRS and CDR2 YFSETQ. V was clipped by 1 base and J by 4 bases; unmatched bases: 3. The CDR3 has 15 residues. The CDR3 sequence is CASSLTGTGGTEAFF. The CDR3 region has the DNA TGCGCCAGCAGCTTGACTGGGACAGGGGGCACTGAAGCTTTCTTT. Supplemented by reference TRBV5-1 and TRBJ1-1, the full variable domain reads KAGVTQTPRYLIKTRGQQVTLSCSPISGHRSVSWYQQTPGQGLQFLFEYFSETQRNKGNFPGRFSGRQFSNSRSEMNVSTLELGDSALYLCASSLTGTGGTEAFFGQGTRLTVV.

In its sample, this clone was seen a few times. This chain joins TRBV6-5 and TRBJ2-3, with 8 bases aligning to TRBD1. J lost 5 bases, V lost 5 bases, and 3 bases had no gene match. The CDR3 length is 13 residues. Germline CDR1 is MNHEY and CDR2 is SVGAGI. CDR3 amino acids: CASSRQGKDTQYF. In DNA, the CDR3 is TGTGCCAGCAGTCGACAGGGGAAAGATACGCAGTATTTT.

The CDR3 sequence: CASRGDRVTQYF. The CDR3 nucleotides are TGTGCCAGCAGGGGGGACAGGGTAACCCAGTACTTC. This chain links TRBV2 with TRBJ2-5, with TRBD1 matching over 9 bases. CDR1 and CDR2 (germline): SNHLY, FYNNEI. J was trimmed by 8 bases and V by 6 bases; bases with no gene match: 4. The CDR3 runs 12 residues.

This clone has a single count. This rearrangement joins TRBV5-1 to TRBJ1-5, with 9 bases aligning to TRBD1. Germline V gene lookup returns CDR1 SGHRS and CDR2 YFSETQ. The CDR3 runs to 15 residues. J lost 1 base, V lost 4 bases, and 3 bases had no gene match. The CDR3 bases are TGCGCCAGCAGCCGGACAGGGGAAAGCAATCAGCCCCAGCATTTT. This gives the protein CASSRTGESNQPQHF. Full variable domain (rest looked up from reference TRBV5-1 and TRBJ1-5): KAGVTQTPRYLIKTRGQQVTLSCSPISGHRSVSWYQQTPGQGLQFLFEYFSETQRNKGNFPGRFSGRQFSNSRSEMNVSTLELGDSALYLCASSRTGESNQPQHFGDGTRLSIL.

The chain has TRBV6-6 and TRBJ2-2; the D is unclear. The CDR3 spans 11 residues. Germline lookup yields CDR1 MNHNY and CDR2 SVGAGI (reference sequence). Trimming left V 4 bases short and J 6 bases short, with 3 bases between. CDR3 sequence (DNA): TGTGCCAGCAGTTTCTCCGGGGAGCTGTTTTTT. It specifies CASSFSGELFF.

The rearrangement links TRBV23-1 to TRBJ1-5; 7 bases map to TRBD1. TRBV23-1 is assigned to the ORF class and has an uncertain function. V shed 4 bases and J 0 bases; nucleotides not matched to a gene: 9. The CDR3 is 17 amino acids. The CDR3 bases are TGCGCCAGCAGTCGAATAGGAACAGGGGATAGCAATCAGCCCCAGCATTTT. Protein sequence: CASSRIGTGDSNQPQHF.

This clone was counted a few times. This chain joins TRBV11-2 and TRBJ2-7, with 10 positions matching TRBD2. The CDR3 spans 13 residues. Germline assignment: CDR1 SGHAT and CDR2 FQNNGV. J gave up 4 bases and V 5 bases, and 2 bases lay outside the gene matches. This chain's CDR3 is CASSPSGGYEQYF. The CDR3 bases are TGTGCCAGCAGCCCTAGCGGGGGATACGAGCAGTACTTC.

The CDR3 DNA sequence: TGTGCCAGCTCACCAGGTAGAGGAGGGGTCGGAAACACCATATATTTT. This codes for CASSPGRGGVGNTIYF. The rearrangement links TRBV18 to TRBJ1-3, with D tentatively TRBD1 (5 bases). Germline CDR1 and CDR2: KGHSH and LQKENI. The CDR3 is made up of 16 amino acids. Between the trimmed V and J ends, which lost 2 bases and 4 bases, there was a span of 15 bases.

The chain employs TRBV7-6 and TRBJ2-2; 7 nucleotides align to TRBD1. The ends lost 5 bases at V and 7 bases at J; junction bases unmatched: 10. CDR3 size: 15 residues. CDR1 is SGHVS, CDR2 FNYEAQ, per germline. The CDR3 bases are TGTGCCAGCAGCGTTCATCCCGCAGGGGGCGGGGAGCTGTTTTTT. Protein product: CASSVHPAGGGELFF.

This chain connects TRBV28 to TRBJ1-1; the D is unclear. CDR3 length equals 13 residues. Germline V gene sequence: CDR1 MDHEN, CDR2 SYDVKM. The V gene lost 2 bases and the J gene lost 8 bases, with 12 bases spanning the gap. CDR3 region: CASSLVTAWEAFF. CDR3 DNA sequence: TGTGCCAGCAGTTTAGTCACGGCTTGGGAAGCTTTCTTT.

This clone was seen only once. The chain recombines TRBV28 with TRBJ1-3; D is uncertain. The V and J ends lost 7 bases and 7 bases respectively, with 11 bases between them. The CDR3 consists of 12 residues. Germline V gives CDR1 MDHEN, CDR2 SYDVKM. The CDR3 DNA sequence: TGTGCCAGCACCGGCAGTGCGAACACCATATATTTT. Its translation: CASTGSANTIYF.